The source of this TCR beta chain is a study of T cell responses to AZD1222 COVID-19 vaccine. Overall study results and limits: Vaccine-associated CD4 TCRs ranged over spike, dominating at 160-218 and 743-854.

TCRdb keeps only in-frame clones here, not all; method: immunoSEQ multiplex PCR. The sample holds 64,000 or so clones, about four fifths seen once. A note on this clone: Its matching antigen is unknown.

Germline V lookup: CDR1 SQVTM, CDR2 ANQGSEA. The CDR3 extends over 13 amino acids. V lost 6 bases and J lost 3; bases outside the gene matches: 1. The chain employs TRBV29-1 and TRBJ2-1; 11 bases match TRBD2. This sample comprised peripheral blood, obtained on day 0 of AZD1222 vaccination. This clonotype originated in an adult in good health. CDR3 protein: CSVGTSGYNEQFF. In DNA form, the CDR3 reads TGCAGCGTGGGGACTAGCGGCTACAATGAGCAGTTCTTC.